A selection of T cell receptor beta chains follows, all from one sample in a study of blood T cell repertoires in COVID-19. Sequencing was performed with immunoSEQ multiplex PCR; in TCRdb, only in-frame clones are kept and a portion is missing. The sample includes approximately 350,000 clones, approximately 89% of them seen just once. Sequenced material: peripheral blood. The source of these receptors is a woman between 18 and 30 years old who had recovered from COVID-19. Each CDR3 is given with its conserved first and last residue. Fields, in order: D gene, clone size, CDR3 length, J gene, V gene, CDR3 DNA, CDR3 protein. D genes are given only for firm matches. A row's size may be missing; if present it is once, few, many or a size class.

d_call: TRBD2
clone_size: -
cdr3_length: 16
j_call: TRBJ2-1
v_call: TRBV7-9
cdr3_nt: TGTGCCAGCAGCTTAGCGGGTAGCGGGAGGGCCGGAGAGCAGTTCTTC
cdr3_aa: CASSLAGSGRAGEQFF

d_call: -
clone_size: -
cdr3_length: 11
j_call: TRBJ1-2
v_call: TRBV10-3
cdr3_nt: TGTGCCATCTCGGGTGGTCATGGCTACACCTTC
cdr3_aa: CAISGGHGYTF

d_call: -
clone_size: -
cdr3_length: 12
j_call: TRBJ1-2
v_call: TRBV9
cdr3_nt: TGTGCCAGCAGCCTCACAGACATCGGCTACACCTTC
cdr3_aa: CASSLTDIGYTF

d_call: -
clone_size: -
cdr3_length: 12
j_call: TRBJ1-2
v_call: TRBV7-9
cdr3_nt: TGTGCCAGCAGCTTACGTTACTATGGCTACACCTTC
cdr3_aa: CASSLRYYGYTF

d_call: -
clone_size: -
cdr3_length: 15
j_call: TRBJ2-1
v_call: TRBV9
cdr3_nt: TGTGCCAGCAGCCCACGGGAGCGCTCCTACAATGAGCAGTTCTTC
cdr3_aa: CASSPRERSYNEQFF

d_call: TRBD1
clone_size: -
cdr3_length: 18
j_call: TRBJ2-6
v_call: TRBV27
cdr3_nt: TGTGCCAGCAGTTCTCCGGGACAGGCCTACTCTGGGGCCAACGTCCTGACTTTC
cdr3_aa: CASSSPGQAYSGANVLTF

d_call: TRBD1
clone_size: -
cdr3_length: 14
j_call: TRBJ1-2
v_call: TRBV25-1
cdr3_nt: TGTGCCAGCAGTCCCCGAGGACAGGGTGTGGGCTACACCTTC
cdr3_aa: CASSPRGQGVGYTF

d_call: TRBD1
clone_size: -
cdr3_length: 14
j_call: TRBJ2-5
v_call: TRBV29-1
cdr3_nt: TGCAGCGCCCGGGACAGGGGGCACCAAGAGACCCAGTACTTC
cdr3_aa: CSARDRGHQETQYF

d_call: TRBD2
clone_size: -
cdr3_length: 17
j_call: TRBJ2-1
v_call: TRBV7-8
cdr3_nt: TGTGCCAGCAGCTTAGGTTCTTGGGGGAGGGCAACTGATGAGCAGTTCTTC
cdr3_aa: CASSLGSWGRATDEQFF

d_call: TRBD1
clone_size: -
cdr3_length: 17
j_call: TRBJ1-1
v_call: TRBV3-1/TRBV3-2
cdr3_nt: TGTGCCAGCAGCCCCGAGACAGGGATATACCTGAACACTGAAGCTTTCTTT
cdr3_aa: CASSPETGIYLNTEAFF

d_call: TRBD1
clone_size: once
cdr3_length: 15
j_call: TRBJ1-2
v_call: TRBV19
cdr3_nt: TGTGCCACGAGCCCTGGGGACAGGGGCCCGTATGGCTACACCTTC
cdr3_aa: CATSPGDRGPYGYTF

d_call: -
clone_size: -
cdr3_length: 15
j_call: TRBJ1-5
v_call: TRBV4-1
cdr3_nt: TGCGCCAGCAGCCAAGATGGACAGACCAATCAGCCCCAGCATTTT
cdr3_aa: CASSQDGQTNQPQHF

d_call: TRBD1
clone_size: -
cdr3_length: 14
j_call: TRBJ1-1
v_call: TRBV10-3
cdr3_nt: TGTGCCATCGGGGGCAGACAGGGGAACACTGAAGCTTTCTTT
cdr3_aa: CAIGGRQGNTEAFF

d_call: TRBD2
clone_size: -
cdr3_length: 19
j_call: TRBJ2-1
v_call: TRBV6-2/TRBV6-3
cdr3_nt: TGTGCCAGCAGCCCTAATCCGGGACTAGCGGGAGGGGTCTACAATGAGCAGTTCTTC
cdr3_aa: CASSPNPGLAGGVYNEQFF

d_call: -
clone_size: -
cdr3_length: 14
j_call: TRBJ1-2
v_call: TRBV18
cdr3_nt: TGTGCCAGCTCACCACAAGGGGTCAACTATGGCTACACCTTC
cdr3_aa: CASSPQGVNYGYTF

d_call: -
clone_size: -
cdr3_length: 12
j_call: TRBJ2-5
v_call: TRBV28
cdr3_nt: TGTGCCAGCAGTTTTTTCCGGGAGACCCAGTACTTC
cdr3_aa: CASSFFRETQYF

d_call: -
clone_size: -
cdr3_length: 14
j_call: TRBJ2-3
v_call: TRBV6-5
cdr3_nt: TGTGCCAGCAGTTACCACCCTAGTTCCCAATCGCAGTATTTT
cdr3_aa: CASSYHPSSQSQYF

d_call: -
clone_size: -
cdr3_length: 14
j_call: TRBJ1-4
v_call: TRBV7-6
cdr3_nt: TGTGCCAGCAGCTTAAGAGTGCGGGATGAAAAACTGTTTTTT
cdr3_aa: CASSLRVRDEKLFF

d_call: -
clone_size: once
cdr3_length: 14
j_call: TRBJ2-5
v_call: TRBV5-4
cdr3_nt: TGTGCCAGCAGCTTGGGGGGGCCCTTTGAGACCCAGTACTTC
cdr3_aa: CASSLGGPFETQYF

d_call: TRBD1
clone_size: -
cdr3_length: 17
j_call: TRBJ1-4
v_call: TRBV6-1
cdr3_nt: TGTGCCAGCAGTGAAGAATACAGGGGGCAGGTTGGAGAAAAACTGTTTTTT
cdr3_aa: CASSEEYRGQVGEKLFF

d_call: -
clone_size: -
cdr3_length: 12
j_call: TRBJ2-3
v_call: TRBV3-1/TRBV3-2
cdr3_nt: TGTGCCAGCAGCCACTACACAGATACGCAGTATTTT
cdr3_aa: CASSHYTDTQYF

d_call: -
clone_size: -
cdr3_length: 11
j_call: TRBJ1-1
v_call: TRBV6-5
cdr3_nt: TGTGCCAGCGTTGGTACTACTGAAGCTTTCTTT
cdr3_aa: CASVGTTEAFF

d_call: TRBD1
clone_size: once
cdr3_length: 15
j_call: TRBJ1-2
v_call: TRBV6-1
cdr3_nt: TGTGCCAGCAGTGACCGTGGACAGGGGAACTATGGCTACACCTTC
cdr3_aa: CASSDRGQGNYGYTF

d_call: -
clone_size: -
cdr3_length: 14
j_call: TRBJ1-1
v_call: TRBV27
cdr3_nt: TGTGCCAGCAGTTTATGGTCTGGGGGGGTTGAAGCTTTCTTT
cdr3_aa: CASSLWSGGVEAFF

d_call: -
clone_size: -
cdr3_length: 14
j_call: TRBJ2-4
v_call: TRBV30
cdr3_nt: TGTGCCTGGATGCAGGGAATAGCCAAAAACATTCAGTACTTC
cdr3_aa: CAWMQGIAKNIQYF

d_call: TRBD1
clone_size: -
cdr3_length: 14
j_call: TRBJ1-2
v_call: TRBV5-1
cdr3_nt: TGCGCCAGCAGCTCAGGACAGGGGTCCTATGGCTACACCTTC
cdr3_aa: CASSSGQGSYGYTF

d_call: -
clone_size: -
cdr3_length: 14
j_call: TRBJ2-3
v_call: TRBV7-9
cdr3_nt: TGTGCCAGCAGCCTCGCACAGGGTACGGATACGCAGTATTTT
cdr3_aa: CASSLAQGTDTQYF

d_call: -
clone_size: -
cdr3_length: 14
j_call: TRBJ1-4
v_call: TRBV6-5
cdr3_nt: TGTGCCAGCAGCAGGACTGCTATCGACATCGGACTGTTTTTT
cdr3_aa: CASSRTAIDIGLFF

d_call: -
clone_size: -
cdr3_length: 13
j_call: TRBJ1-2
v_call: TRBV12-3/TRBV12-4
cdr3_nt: TGTGCCAGCAGCCAGGACAGAATCTATGGCTACACCTTC
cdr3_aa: CASSQDRIYGYTF

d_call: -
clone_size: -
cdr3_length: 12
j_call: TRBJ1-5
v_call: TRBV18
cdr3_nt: TGTGCCAGCTCGTCAACCCTCGAGACCCAGCATTTT
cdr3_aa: CASSSTLETQHF

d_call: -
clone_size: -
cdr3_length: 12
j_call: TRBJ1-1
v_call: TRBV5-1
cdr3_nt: TGCGCCAGCAGTCGGGGGGAATCTGAAGCTTTCTTT
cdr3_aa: CASSRGESEAFF

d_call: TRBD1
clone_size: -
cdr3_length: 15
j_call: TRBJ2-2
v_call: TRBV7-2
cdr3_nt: TGTGCCAGCAGCTTAGGACAGGGAAGGGCCGGGGAGCTGTTTTTT
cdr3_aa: CASSLGQGRAGELFF

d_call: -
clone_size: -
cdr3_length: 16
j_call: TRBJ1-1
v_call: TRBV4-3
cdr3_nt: TGCGCCAGCAGCCAAGGACTGTCAGGGGTGAACACTGAAGCTTTCTTT
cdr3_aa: CASSQGLSGVNTEAFF

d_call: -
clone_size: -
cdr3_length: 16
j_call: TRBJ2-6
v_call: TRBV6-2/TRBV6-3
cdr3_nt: TGTGCCAGCAGTTACTATGGGGGGACTGGGGCCAACGTCCTGACTTTC
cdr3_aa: CASSYYGGTGANVLTF

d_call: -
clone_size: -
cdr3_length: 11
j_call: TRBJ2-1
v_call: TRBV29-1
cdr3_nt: TGCAGCGGTGTAAGGGAGAATGAGCAGTTCTTC
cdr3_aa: CSGVRENEQFF

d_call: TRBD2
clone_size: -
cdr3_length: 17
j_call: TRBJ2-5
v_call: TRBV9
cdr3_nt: TGTGCCAGCAGCCCCAAGCTAAGCGGGAGTGTCCAAGAGACCCAGTACTTC
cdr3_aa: CASSPKLSGSVQETQYF

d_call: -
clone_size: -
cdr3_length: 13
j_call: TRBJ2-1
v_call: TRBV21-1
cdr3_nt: TGTGCCAAGAGGGACAGAATATACAATGAGCAGTTCTTC
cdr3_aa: CAKRDRIYNEQFF

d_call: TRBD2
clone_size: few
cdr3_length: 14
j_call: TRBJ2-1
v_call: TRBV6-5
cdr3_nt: TGTGCCAGCAGTTACTCAGCGGGAGTCGATGAGCAGTTCTTC
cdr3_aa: CASSYSAGVDEQFF

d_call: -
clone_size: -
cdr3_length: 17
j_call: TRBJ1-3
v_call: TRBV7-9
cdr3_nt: TGTGCCAGCAGCTTCAGGGGTTTAGGCTTCTCTGGAAACACCATATATTTT
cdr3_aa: CASSFRGLGFSGNTIYF

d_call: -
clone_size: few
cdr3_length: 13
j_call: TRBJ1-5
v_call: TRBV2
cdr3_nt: TGTGCCAGCAGGGACGGAGGGGTGCAGCCCCAGCATTTT
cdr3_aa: CASRDGGVQPQHF

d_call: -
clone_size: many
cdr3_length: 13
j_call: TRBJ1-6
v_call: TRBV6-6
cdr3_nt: TGTGCCAGTAACGACAGCGAGAATTCACCCCTCCACTTT
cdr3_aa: CASNDSENSPLHF

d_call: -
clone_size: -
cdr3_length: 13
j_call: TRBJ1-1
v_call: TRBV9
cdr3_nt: TGTGCCAGCAGCGTCGGGGTTAGTACTGAAGCTTTCTTT
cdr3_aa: CASSVGVSTEAFF

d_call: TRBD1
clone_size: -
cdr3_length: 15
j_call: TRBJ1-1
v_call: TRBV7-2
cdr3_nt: TGTGCCAGCAGCGCGGCCGGGACAGGGGGCACTGAAGCTTTCTTT
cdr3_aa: CASSAAGTGGTEAFF

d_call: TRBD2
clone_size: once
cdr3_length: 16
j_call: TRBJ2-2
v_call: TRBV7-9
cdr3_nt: TGTGCCAGCAGTTTTCCTAGCGGGAGGGCCTCCGGGGAGCTGTTTTTT
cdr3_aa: CASSFPSGRASGELFF

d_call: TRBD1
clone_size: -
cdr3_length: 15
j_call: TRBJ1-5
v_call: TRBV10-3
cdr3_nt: TGTGCCATCAGAGAAACAGGGGATAGCAATCAGCCCCAGCATTTT
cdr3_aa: CAIRETGDSNQPQHF

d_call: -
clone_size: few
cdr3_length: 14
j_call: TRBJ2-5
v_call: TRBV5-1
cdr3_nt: TGCGCCAGCAGCTGGAGACTAGGAGAAGAGACCCAGTACTTC
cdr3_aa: CASSWRLGEETQYF

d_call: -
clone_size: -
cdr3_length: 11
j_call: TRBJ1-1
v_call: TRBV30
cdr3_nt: TGTGCCTGGAGTCCGGGAAGTGAAGCTTTCTTT
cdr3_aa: CAWSPGSEAFF

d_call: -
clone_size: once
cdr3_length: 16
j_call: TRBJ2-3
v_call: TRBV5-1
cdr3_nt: TGCGCCAGCAGCTCCCTTATCGAGAGGGGCACAGATACGCAGTATTTT
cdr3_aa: CASSSLIERGTDTQYF

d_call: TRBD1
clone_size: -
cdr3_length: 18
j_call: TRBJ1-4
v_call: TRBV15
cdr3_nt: TGTGCCACCAGCAGAGAACCCCCGCATTGGGGACAGGGAGAAAAACTGTTTTTT
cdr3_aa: CATSREPPHWGQGEKLFF

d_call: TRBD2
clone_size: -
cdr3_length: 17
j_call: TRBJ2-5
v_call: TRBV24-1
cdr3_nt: TGTGCCACCAGTGACTCCGGGGGGGAGGGAGCAGTCGACACCCAGTACTTC
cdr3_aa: CATSDSGGEGAVDTQYF

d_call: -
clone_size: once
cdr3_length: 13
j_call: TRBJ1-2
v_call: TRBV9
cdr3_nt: TGTGCCAGCAACCGGGGTCCCAACTATGGCTACACCTTC
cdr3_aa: CASNRGPNYGYTF

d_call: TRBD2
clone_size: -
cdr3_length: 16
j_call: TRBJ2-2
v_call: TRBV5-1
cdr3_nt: TGCGCCAGCAGCAAACTAGCGGAAGCGAACACCGGGGAGCTGTTTTTT
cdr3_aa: CASSKLAEANTGELFF

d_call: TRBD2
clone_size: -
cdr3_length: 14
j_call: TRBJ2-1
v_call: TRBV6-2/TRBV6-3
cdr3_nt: TGTGCCAGCAGTTACTCAATAGCGGGATTTGAGCAGTTCTTC
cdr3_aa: CASSYSIAGFEQFF

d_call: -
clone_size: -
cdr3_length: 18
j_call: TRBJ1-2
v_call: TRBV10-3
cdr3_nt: TGTGCCATCAGTGAGCCCACCCGTGACAGGACCCTCAACTATGGCTACACCTTC
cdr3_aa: CAISEPTRDRTLNYGYTF

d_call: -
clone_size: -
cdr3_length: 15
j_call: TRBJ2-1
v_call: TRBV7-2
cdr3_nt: TGTGCCAGCAGCTTAGGAGGAAGCCTTTACAATGAGCAGTTCTTC
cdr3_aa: CASSLGGSLYNEQFF

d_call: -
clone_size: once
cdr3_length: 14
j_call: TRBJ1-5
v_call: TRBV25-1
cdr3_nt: TGTGCCAGCAGCGTGGGGGGGGGATCTCAGCCCCAGCATTTT
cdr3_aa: CASSVGGGSQPQHF

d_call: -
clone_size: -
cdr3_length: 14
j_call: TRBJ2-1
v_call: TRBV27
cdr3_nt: TGTGCCAGCAACTCTGGGAGCTCCTACAATGAGCAGTTCTTC
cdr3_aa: CASNSGSSYNEQFF